This TCR beta chain was found in a study of blood T cell repertoires in COVID-19. Study background: COVID-19 samples collected from the United States, Italy and Spain covered acute and convalescent phases. The analysed material was cDNA or gDNA that came from T cells, B-cell-depleted T cells, or PBMCs.

V was trimmed by 6 bases and J by 7 bases, leaving 15 bases between them. The CDR3 is made up of 13 amino acids. Germline V gives CDR1 MGHRA, CDR2 YSYEKL. As originally analysed: Reference gene primer amplification in the assay estimated nucleated cell counts. The assay was immunoSEQ multiplex PCR, and TCRdb's table has in-frame clones only and misses some. V, J and clone size are those of that table, while D and trimming were read from the DNA. In the table there are about 59,000 clones, around 80% of which are singletons. This sequence joins TRBV4-1 and TRBJ1-2, with D unclear. The receptor was isolated from a human donor in a cohort sampled during active COVID-19. The source material was peripheral blood. The CDR3 sequence: CASSPTAVGGYTF. DNA for the CDR3: TGCGCCAGCAGTCCCACTGCGGTTGGTGGCTACACCTTC.